This T cell receptor (beta chain) was identified in a study of cytomegalovirus exposure and HLA in healthy donors. Overall study: An earlier analysis identified 120 million or so unique TCR beta sequences in some 180 million T cells. Notes on the study in general: Analyzed later, most CMV-associated TCR beta chains appeared HLA-restricted. Researchers reported that a few CMV-associated chains were confirmed in vitro as CMV antigen-specific.

A multiplex PCR was run with 60 Vbeta primers and 13 Jbeta primers. Some clones are missing from TCRdb's copy, which holds only in-frame ones; the method was immunoSEQ multiplex PCR. The sample holds approximately 43,000 clones. Concerning this clone: Antigen unknown.

The CDR3 is 15 residues long. CDR1 and CDR2 (germline): SGHNT, YENEEA. V gave up 0 bases and J gave up 1 base, with 7 bases separating them. This receptor was taken from a woman younger than 45 in good health and CMV-seronegative. Sequenced: PBMCs. V is TRBV11-3 and J is TRBJ2-1; D may be TRBD1 (6 bases). CDR3 DNA sequence: TGTGCCAGCAGCTTAGAACAGGGTTCCTACAATGAGCAGTTCTTC. It is translated as CASSLEQGSYNEQFF.